A single sample is the source of the 4 T cell receptor beta chains below, sequenced in a study of lymphopenia after photon versus proton radiotherapy. Data came from immunoSEQ multiplex PCR; TCRdb stores just in-frame clones and leaves some out. The table records 65,000 to 85,000 clones, 80% to 95% of them present only once. Here the sequenced sample was peripheral blood, taken from a patient treated with photon-based radiotherapy. The source of these receptors is a woman aged 40 to 55 with cholangiocarcinoma.

The chain combines TRBV6-6 with TRBJ2-2, with 9 bases matching TRBD1. In germline, CDR1 is MNHNY, CDR2 SVGAGI (reference sequence). The CDR3 contains 15 residues. After removal of 4 bases from V and 6 bases from J, the junction contained 6 bases not matched to a gene. The CDR3 sequence is CASSSTGGEAGELFF. The CDR3 DNA sequence: TGTGCCAGCAGTTCCACAGGGGGCGAAGCCGGGGAGCTGTTTTTT.

The V call is TRBV10-3, the J call TRBJ1-4; the D is unclear. Germline CDR1 reads ENHRY; CDR2 reads SYGVKD. The length of the CDR3 is 12 residues. The V end was cut by 8 bases, the J end by 8 bases, with 12 bases between. CDR3 amino acids: CAIGPDGEKLFF. The CDR3, as DNA: TGTGCCATCGGGCCCGACGGGGAAAAACTGTTTTTT.

This chain links TRBV5-8 with TRBJ1-5; D might be TRBD1 (6 bases). V dropped 2 bases and J dropped 3 bases, with 9 bases sitting between them. CDR3 length: 14 residues. CDR1 SGHTS and CDR2 YDEGEE come from the germline V gene. The CDR3: CASSFSGVNQPQHF. The CDR3 nucleotides read TGTGCCAGCAGCTTTTCAGGGGTCAATCAGCCCCAGCATTTT.

The CDR3 sequence: CASSQDASEGPVIGQYF. Here the CDR3 DNA reads TGCGCCAGCAGCCAAGATGCTTCGGAGGGACCGGTTATTGGGCAGTACTTC. The chain links TRBV4-1 to TRBJ2-7; TRBD2 is a possible D gene (6 bases). Per the germline V gene, CDR1 is MGHRA and CDR2 is YSYEKL. V lost 0 bases and J 9 bases, leaving 24 bases between the germline ends. The CDR3 has 17 amino acids.